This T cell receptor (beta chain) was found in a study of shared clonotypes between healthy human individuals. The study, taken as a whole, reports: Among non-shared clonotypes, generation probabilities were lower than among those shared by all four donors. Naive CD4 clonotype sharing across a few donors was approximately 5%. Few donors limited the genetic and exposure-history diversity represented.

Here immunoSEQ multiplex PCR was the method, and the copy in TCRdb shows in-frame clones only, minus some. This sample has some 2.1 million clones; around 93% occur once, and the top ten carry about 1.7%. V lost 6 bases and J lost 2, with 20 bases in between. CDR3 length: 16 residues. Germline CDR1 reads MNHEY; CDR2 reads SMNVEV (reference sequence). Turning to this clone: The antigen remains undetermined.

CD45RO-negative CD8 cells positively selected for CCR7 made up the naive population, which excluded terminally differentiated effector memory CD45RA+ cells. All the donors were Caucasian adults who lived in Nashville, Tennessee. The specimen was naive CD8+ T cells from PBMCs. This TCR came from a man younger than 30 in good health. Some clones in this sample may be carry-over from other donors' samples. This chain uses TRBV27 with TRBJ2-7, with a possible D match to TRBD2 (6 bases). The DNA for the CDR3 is TGTGCCAGCAGGGCGGGGTCCGGGTCAAACCCCTACGAGCAGTACTTC. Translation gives CASRAGSGSNPYEQYF.